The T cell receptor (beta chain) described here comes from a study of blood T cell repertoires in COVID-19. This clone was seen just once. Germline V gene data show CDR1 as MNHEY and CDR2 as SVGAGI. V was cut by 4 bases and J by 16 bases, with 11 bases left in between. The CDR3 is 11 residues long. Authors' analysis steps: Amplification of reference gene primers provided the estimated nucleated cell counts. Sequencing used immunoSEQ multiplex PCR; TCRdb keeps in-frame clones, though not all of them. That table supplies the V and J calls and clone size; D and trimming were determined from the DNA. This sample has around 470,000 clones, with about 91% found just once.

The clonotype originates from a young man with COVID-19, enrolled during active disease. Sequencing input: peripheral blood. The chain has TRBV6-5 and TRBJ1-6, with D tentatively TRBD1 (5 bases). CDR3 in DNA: TGTGCCAGCAGTTCAGACAGTCTACTCCACTTT. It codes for CASSSDSLLHF.